This TCR beta chain was profiled in a study of cytomegalovirus exposure and HLA in healthy donors. The PCR ran on 60 Vbeta and 13 Jbeta primers. Assay used: immunoSEQ multiplex PCR; TCRdb lists only in-frame clones, some missing. The sample consists of tens of thousands of clones, about two thirds of them appearing once. V lost 7 bases and J lost 7, with 10 bases in between. CDR3 length: 11 residues. CDR1 and CDR2 from the germline V gene are MNHNY and SVGAGI (reference sequence). The genes are TRBV6-6 and TRBJ1-1; D possibly corresponds to TRBD1 (6 bases). The sample was PBMCs. The clonotype originates from a woman between 50 and 59 years old in good health and CMV-seropositive. CDR3 DNA sequence: TGTGCCAGCACCCTGACAGGTGAAGCTTTCTTT. Its protein is CASTLTGEAFF.